Shown below are 25 T cell receptor beta chains from a single sample sequenced in a study of PD-L1 blockade in urothelial cancer. Time point: peripheral blood 6 weeks after treatment start. Profiling relied on immunoSEQ multiplex PCR, and the TCRdb table lists in-frame clones only, not all of them. The profile covers fewer than 50,000 clones, with 75% to 90% appearing a single time and roughly a quarter taken by the ten largest. Sequencing was performed on PBMCs, taken around atezolizumab (anti-PD-L1) treatment. Receptors were obtained from a man in his 60s with urothelial cancer.

The CDR3 sequence is CASSLGVNYGYTF. The CDR3 DNA is TGTGCCAGCAGTTTAGGAGTAAACTATGGCTACACCTTC. The J gene is TRBJ1-2, the V gene TRBV28; no reliable D call. This CDR3 spans 13 amino acids. From germline, CDR1 is MDHEN and CDR2 SYDVKM. V lost 2 bases to trimming and J lost 2 bases, with 6 bases between them.

The genes are TRBV11-3 and TRBJ2-7, with D possibly being TRBD1 (6 bases). Germline values: CDR1 SGHNT, CDR2 YENEEA. The V end lost 3 bases, the J end lost 2 bases, and 14 bases lay between the germline ends. The CDR3 has 15 amino acids. The CDR3 loop reads CASSFQTGNPYEQYF. CDR3 nucleotide sequence: TGTGCCAGCAGCTTCCAGACAGGTAACCCCTACGAGCAGTACTTC.

The chain combines TRBV27 with TRBJ1-2, with a tentative D call TRBD1 (5 bases). V lost 6 bases and J lost 4, with 21 bases in between. Germline V lookup: CDR1 MNHEY, CDR2 SMNVEV (reference sequence). The CDR3 is made up of 16 amino acids. The CDR3 reads CASRRAEGKGSYGYTF. In nucleotides, the CDR3 is TGTGCCAGCAGAAGAGCGGAGGGGAAGGGGAGCTATGGCTACACCTTC.

This clone was recorded a few times. The chain's CDR3 is CASSPGLGWETQYF. CDR3 sequence (DNA): TGCGCCAGCAGCCCGGGACTCGGCTGGGAGACCCAGTACTTC. The J gene is TRBJ2-5, the V gene TRBV5-1, with D possibly TRBD2 on 6 matching bases. This CDR3 spans 14 amino acids. The V end lost 4 bases, the J end lost 5 bases, and 15 bases lay between the germline ends. The germline V gene has CDR1 SGHRS and CDR2 YFSETQ. Full variable domain (remainder filled in from reference TRBV5-1 and TRBJ2-5): KAGVTQTPRYLIKTRGQQVTLSCSPISGHRSVSWYQQTPGQGLQFLFEYFSETQRNKGNFPGRFSGRQFSNSRSEMNVSTLELGDSALYLCASSPGLGWETQYFGPGTRLLVL.

V and J are TRBV25-1 and TRBJ1-1, with 7 nucleotides matching TRBD1. CDR1 is MGHDK, CDR2 SYGVNS, per germline. J was trimmed by 7 bases and V by 1 base; bases with no gene match: 3. This CDR3 spans 13 amino acids. CDR3 nucleotides: TGTGCCAGCAGTGAATCATACAGGGGTGAAGCTTTCTTT. Protein product: CASSESYRGEAFF.

This clone has only one observation. The chain joins TRBV11-2 to TRBJ2-7; weak D call: TRBD2 (6 bases). The ends were cut back, 5 bases at V and 0 bases at J, with 14 bases in the middle. The CDR3 is 15 residues long. Per the germline V gene, CDR1 is SGHAT and CDR2 is FQNNGV. CDR3 bases: TGTGCCAGCAGCGGGCGGGACTGGAGCTCCTACGAGCAGTACTTC. It translates to CASSGRDWSSYEQYF.

The chain has TRBV5-1 and TRBJ1-4, with D possibly matching TRBD1 (5 bases). CDR1 SGHRS and CDR2 YFSETQ come from the germline V gene. V was trimmed by 2 bases and J by 2 bases, leaving 10 bases between them. This CDR3 is built from 15 residues. This CDR3 is CASSFGGDTNEKLFF. CDR3 nucleotide sequence: TGCGCCAGCAGCTTTGGGGGGGACACTAATGAAAAACTGTTTTTT.

The genes are TRBV4-2 and TRBJ1-1, with D tentatively TRBD1 (6 bases). This CDR3 has 15 amino acids. V lost 4 bases to trimming and J lost 0 bases, with 12 bases between them. Per the germline V gene, CDR1 is LGHNA and CDR2 is YNFKEQ. The chain's CDR3 is CASSRPGEMNTEAFF. The CDR3, as DNA: TGTGCCAGCAGCCGACCAGGGGAGATGAACACTGAAGCTTTCTTT.

The sample holds a few counts of this clone. The chain uses TRBV4-2 and TRBJ1-1; D gene ambiguous. CDR1 and CDR2 from the germline V gene are LGHNA and YNFKEQ. Trimming left V 0 bases short and J 0 bases short, with 8 bases between. The CDR3 has 15 amino acids. CDR3 in DNA: TGTGCCAGCAGCCAAGACCCGGGGATGAACACTGAAGCTTTCTTT. Its translation is CASSQDPGMNTEAFF.

This sequence joins TRBV11-2 and TRBJ2-6; D ambiguous. The CDR3 runs 16 residues. V lost 7 bases and J lost 0, with 13 bases in between. The germline V gene encodes CDR1 SGHAT and CDR2 FQNNGV. The CDR3 coding sequence is TGTGCCAGCACCCCAACCCGGTCCTCTGGGGCCAACGTCCTGACTTTC. As protein: CASTPTRSSGANVLTF.

The chain has TRBV29-1 and TRBJ2-2, with TRBD1 matching over 11 bases. The germline CDR1 and CDR2 sequences are SQVTM and ANQGSEA. The CDR3 totals 14 residues. V was pared by 7 bases and J by 4 bases, with 5 bases of the junction left unmatched. CDR3 coding DNA: TGCAGCGCCGGGGACAGGGGGTCCACCGGGGAGCTGTTTTTT. Its translation is CSAGDRGSTGELFF.

This clone has more than one count but fewer than ten. The chain employs TRBV6-1 and TRBJ1-5; 7 bases match TRBD1. The V gene's germline CDR1 is MNHNS and CDR2 SASEGT. CDR3 size: 15 residues. Trimming cost V 1 base and J 9 bases; bases outside gene matches: 9. This CDR3 is CASSEEGTALLPQHF. CDR3 DNA sequence: TGTGCCAGCAGTGAAGAGGGGACAGCTCTGTTGCCCCAGCATTTT.

The V call is TRBV7-8, the J call TRBJ1-5, with 10 positions matching TRBD1. The germline V gene has CDR1 SGHVS and CDR2 FQNEAQ. The ends lost 1 base at V and 7 bases at J; junction bases unmatched: 7. The CDR3 is 16 residues long. The CDR3 spells CASSLGFGTGEQPQHF. In DNA, the CDR3 is TGTGCCAGCAGCTTAGGGTTTGGGACAGGGGAACAGCCCCAGCATTTT.

This clone showed up just once. The chain couples TRBV4-3 to TRBJ2-7; D may be TRBD1 (5 bases). Looked up from germline, CDR1 is LGHNA and CDR2 is YSLEER. This CDR3 contains 15 residues. V was clipped by 1 base and J by 4 bases, with 14 bases between them. The CDR3 DNA reads as TGCGCCAGCAGCCAAGGGGCAGGGTCTAGTTACGAGCAGTACTTC. Translation gives CASSQGAGSSYEQYF.

The gene calls are TRBV7-8 and TRBJ1-1; 7 nucleotides align to TRBD1. J gave up 5 bases and V 5 bases, and 8 bases lay outside the gene matches. From germline, CDR1 is SGHVS and CDR2 FQNEAQ. The CDR3 spans 14 residues. The CDR3 region is CASSDRETGTEAFF. The CDR3 DNA reads as TGTGCCAGCAGCGACAGGGAAACGGGGACTGAAGCTTTCTTT.

The chain carries TRBV9 and TRBJ2-7; 9 nucleotides align to TRBD1. This CDR3 is 16 amino acids long. V lost 3 bases, J lost 1 base, and 8 bases stayed unmatched. Germline V gene sequence: CDR1 SGDLS, CDR2 YYNGEE. The CDR3 DNA reads as TGTGCCAGCAGCGCCAGGGGGGGGACAGGGTCCTACGAGCAGTACTTC. This gives the protein CASSARGGTGSYEQYF.

CDR3 sequence: CASSLQVSGNTIYF. The CDR3 coding sequence is TGTGCCAGCAGCTTGCAGGTCTCTGGAAACACCATATATTTT. The chain uses TRBV5-6 and TRBJ1-3; D gene ambiguous. CDR1 is SGHDT, CDR2 YYEEEE, per germline. CDR3 length equals 14 residues. The V and J ends lost 1 base and 0 bases respectively, with 5 bases between them.

V usage is TRBV5-1 and J usage is TRBJ2-1; the match to TRBD1 covers 9 bases. CDR1 and CDR2 from the germline V gene are SGHRS and YFSETQ. V shed 7 bases, J shed 3 bases, and the junction held 5 bases outside the gene matches. The CDR3 runs to 14 residues. CDR3 sequence: CASGPGQGYNEQFF. The CDR3 bases are TGCGCCAGCGGCCCGGGACAGGGCTACAATGAGCAGTTCTTC.

The rearrangement links TRBV5-5 to TRBJ1-6; D is perhaps TRBD1 (6 bases). The germline V and J ends were trimmed by 1 base and 5 bases, with 13 bases remaining between them. CDR3 length: 16 residues. The germline V gene encodes CDR1 SGHKS and CDR2 YYEKEE (reference sequence). CDR3 sequence (DNA): TGTGCCAGCAGCTTGAAGGCAGGGGCAAATAATTCACCCCTCCACTTT. Its protein is CASSLKAGANNSPLHF.

This chain connects TRBV7-2 to TRBJ1-2; 8 bases agree with TRBD1. The CDR3 contains 15 residues. Germline CDR1 is SGHTA and CDR2 is FQGNSA. V gave up 4 bases and J gave up 4 bases; unmatched junction bases: 8. The CDR3 region has the DNA TGTGCCAGCAGCTCACAACAGGGGGGAGGCTATGGCTACACCTTC. It is translated as CASSSQQGGGYGYTF.

Concerning this clone itself: A junction boundary mismatches the germline segment, possibly from a read error. The chain has TRBV30 and TRBJ2-3; D is unclear. The CDR3 totals 12 residues. Germline loops: CDR1 GTSNPN, CDR2 SVGIG (reference sequence). The CDR3 sequence is CAWSGSRDTQYF. The DNA for the CDR3 is TGTGCCTGGAGTGGGAGCAGAGATACGCAGTATTTT.

The chain carries TRBV7-9 and TRBJ2-7; weak D call: TRBD2 (6 bases). Germline CDR1 reads SEHNR; CDR2 reads FQNEAQ (reference sequence). V was pared by 6 bases and J by 3 bases, with 15 bases between. The CDR3 totals 14 residues. CDR3 loop: CASRRSGGDYEQYF. As DNA, the CDR3 is TGTGCCAGCAGACGTAGCGGAGGGGACTACGAGCAGTACTTC. Drawing the rest from reference TRBV7-9 and TRBJ2-7, the complete variable domain is DTGVSQNPRHKITKRGQNVTFRCDPISEHNRLYWYRQTLGQGPEFLTYFQNEAQLEKSRLLSDRFSAERPKGSFSTLEIQRTEQGDSAMYLCASRRSGGDYEQYFGPGTRLTVT.

The V gene is TRBV30, the J gene TRBJ1-5, with 7 positions matching TRBD1. This CDR3 spans 12 amino acids. With 4 bases clipped from V and 7 bases from J, the junction kept 4 bases outside the gene matches. Germline V gives CDR1 GTSNPN, CDR2 SVGIG (reference sequence). The CDR3 DNA reads TGTGCCTGGACTACAGGGGTCCAGCCCCAGCATTTT. Translated, it gives CAWTTGVQPQHF.

The J gene is TRBJ2-1, the V gene TRBV19; 8 positions agree with TRBD2. The CDR3 has 16 residues. The V segment lost 5 bases and the J segment 7 bases; nucleotides outside the gene matches: 13. The germline CDR1 and CDR2 sequences are LNHDA and SQIVND (reference sequence). CDR3 sequence: CASSPFSGTLGNEQFF. In nucleotides, the CDR3 is TGTGCCAGTAGTCCCTTTAGCGGGACACTTGGGAATGAGCAGTTCTTC.

The CDR3 nucleotides are TGTGCCAGCAGTGGGTGGACAGGGGGATCTCTTGGGGCCAACGTCCTGACTTTC. This codes for CASSGWTGGSLGANVLTF. V is TRBV2 and J is TRBJ2-6; 10 nucleotides match TRBD1. CDR3 length: 18 residues. Germline V gives CDR1 SNHLY, CDR2 FYNNEI. V was clipped by 4 bases and J by 3 bases; unmatched bases: 9.